The following is a TCR beta chain sequence with its context. The CDR3 runs 14 residues. Per germline, CDR1 WSHSY and CDR2 SAAADI. Trimming removed 2 bases from V and 6 bases from J; junction bases left unmatched: 4. The source of the sample is a study of blood T cell repertoires in COVID-19. Study-wide background: Collection of acute and convalescent COVID-19 samples took place in the United States, Italy and Spain.

Per the authors' pipeline: Amplification with reference gene primers provided the estimates of nucleated cell counts. The table came from immunoSEQ multiplex PCR; TCRdb's copy has only in-frame clones and leaves some out. V and J calls and clone size are those listed in that table; D and trimming were worked out from the DNA. The sample holds more than 95,000 clones, around 86% seen once. The chain uses TRBV10-2 and TRBJ2-7; 10 nucleotides align to TRBD2. The specimen sequenced was peripheral blood. The sequence derives from a man aged 55 to 70 with acute or convalescent COVID-19. The CDR3 is CASSESGRGGEQYF. The CDR3 DNA reads as TGCGCCAGCAGTGAGAGCGGGAGGGGCGGCGAGCAGTACTTC.